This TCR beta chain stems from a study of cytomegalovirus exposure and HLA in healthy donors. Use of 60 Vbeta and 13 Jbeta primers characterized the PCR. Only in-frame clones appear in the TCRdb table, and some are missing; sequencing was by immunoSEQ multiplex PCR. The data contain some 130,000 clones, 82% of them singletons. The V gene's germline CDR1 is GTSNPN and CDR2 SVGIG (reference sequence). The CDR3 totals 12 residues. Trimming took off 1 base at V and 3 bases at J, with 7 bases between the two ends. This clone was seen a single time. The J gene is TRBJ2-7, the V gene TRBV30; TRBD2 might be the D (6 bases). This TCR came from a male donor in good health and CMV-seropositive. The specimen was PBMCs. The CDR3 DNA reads TGTGCCTGGAGTGGGCGGGACTACGAGCAGTACTTC. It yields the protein CAWSGRDYEQYF.